This T cell receptor (beta chain) was identified during a study of shared clonotypes between healthy human individuals. About the study: Aged 18 to 49, the donors were two women and a few men.

For this clone: What it recognizes is unknown.

Notes on the study in general: Researchers sampled only blood; tissue repertoires likely differ.

The study ran the assay at deep level. This table comes from immunoSEQ multiplex PCR, and its TCRdb copy is limited to in-frame clones, with some not included. The repertoire holds about 490,000 clones, with about 80% as singletons. Each of the donors was a healthy adult who was HIV-negative and had not had a recent acute infection or vaccination. CDR3 length: 16 amino acids. Trimming cost V 5 bases and J 2 bases; bases outside gene matches: 10. CDR1 and CDR2 (germline): MNHEY, SMNVEV (reference sequence). Material: PBMCs. The chain combines TRBV27 with TRBJ2-3; TRBD2 matches 7 bases. This TCR derives from a woman aged 40-49 years in good health. Some clones in this sample may be carry-over from other donors' samples. The CDR3 region is CASSRTGGRDTDTQYF. Written as DNA, the CDR3 is TGTGCCAGCAGTAGAACCGGGGGGAGGGACACAGATACGCAGTATTTT.